These 2 T cell receptor beta chains originate from one sample sequenced in a study of T-cell reconstitution after alpha-beta-depleted transplantation in children. Preparation of the TCRbeta library was carried out with unique molecular identifiers. TCRdb used MiXCR to reprocess the PCR reads, holding one entry per CDR3 protein. There are about 340,000 distinct CDR3 sequences in the sample; 9% to 12% occur only once, and about 2.3% lies in the top ten. The material sequenced was PBMCs from the stem cell graft donor, taken from the stem cell graft. Receptors originate from a human donor who donated a stem cell graft to a child with acute lymphoblastic leukemia.

This clonotype was observed a few times. This chain uses TRBV9 with TRBJ2-2, with 10 bases that match TRBD1. The CDR3 extends over 20 amino acids. J lost 4 bases, V lost 2 bases, and 17 bases had no gene match. Germline CDR1 reads SGDLS; CDR2 reads YYNGEE. CDR3 protein: CASSVTPGTGDLMTTGELFF. In nucleotides, the CDR3 is TGTGCCAGCAGCGTTACCCCCGGGACAGGGGATCTGATGACCACCGGGGAGCTGTTTTTT. The variable domain in full, with the rest retrieved from reference TRBV9 and TRBJ2-2, is DSGVTQTPKHLITATGQRVTLRCSPRSGDLSVYWYQQSLDQGLQFLIQYYNGEERAKGNILERFSAQQFPDLHSELNLSSLELGDSALYFCASSVTPGTGDLMTTGELFFGEGSRLTVL.

At least ten counts were recorded for this clonotype. This sequence joins TRBV7-8 and TRBJ1-1; D is possibly TRBD1 (6 bases). CDR1 and CDR2 from the germline V gene are SGHVS and FQNEAQ. The V and J ends lost 5 bases and 3 bases respectively, with 7 bases between them. The CDR3 runs 12 residues. The CDR3 reads CASSHRDTEAFF. The CDR3 DNA is TGTGCCAGCAGCCACAGGGACACTGAAGCTTTCTTT.